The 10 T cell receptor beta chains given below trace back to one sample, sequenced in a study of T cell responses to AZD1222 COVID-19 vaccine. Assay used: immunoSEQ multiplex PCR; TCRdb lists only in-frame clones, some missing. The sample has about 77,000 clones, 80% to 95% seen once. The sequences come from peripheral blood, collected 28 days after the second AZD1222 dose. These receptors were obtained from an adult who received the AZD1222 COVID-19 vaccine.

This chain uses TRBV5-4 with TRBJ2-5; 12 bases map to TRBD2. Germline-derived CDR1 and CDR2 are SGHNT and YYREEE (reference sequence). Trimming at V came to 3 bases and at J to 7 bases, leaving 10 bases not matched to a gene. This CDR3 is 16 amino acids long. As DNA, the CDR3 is TGTGCCAGCAGCTCTAGCGGGAGGGCCCAGTTAGGGACCCAGTACTTC. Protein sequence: CASSSSGRAQLGTQYF.

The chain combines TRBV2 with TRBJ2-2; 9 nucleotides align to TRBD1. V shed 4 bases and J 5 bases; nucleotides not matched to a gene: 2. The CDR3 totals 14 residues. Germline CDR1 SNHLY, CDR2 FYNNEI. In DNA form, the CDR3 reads TGTGCCAGCAGTGGACAGGGGGGTACCGGGGAGCTGTTTTTT. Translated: CASSGQGGTGELFF.

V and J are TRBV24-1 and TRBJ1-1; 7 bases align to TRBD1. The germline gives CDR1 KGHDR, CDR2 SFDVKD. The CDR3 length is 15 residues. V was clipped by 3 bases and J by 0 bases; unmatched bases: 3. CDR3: CATSDKGALNTEAFF. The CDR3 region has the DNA TGTGCCACCAGTGATAAGGGGGCCCTGAACACTGAAGCTTTCTTT.

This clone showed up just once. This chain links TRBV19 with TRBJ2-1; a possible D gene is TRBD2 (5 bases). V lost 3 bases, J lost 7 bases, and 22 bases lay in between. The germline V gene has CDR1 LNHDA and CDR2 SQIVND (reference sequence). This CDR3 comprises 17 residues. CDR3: CASSIVSGPSIENEQFF. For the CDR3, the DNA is TGTGCCAGTAGTATCGTGAGCGGACCCTCCATTGAGAATGAGCAGTTCTTC.

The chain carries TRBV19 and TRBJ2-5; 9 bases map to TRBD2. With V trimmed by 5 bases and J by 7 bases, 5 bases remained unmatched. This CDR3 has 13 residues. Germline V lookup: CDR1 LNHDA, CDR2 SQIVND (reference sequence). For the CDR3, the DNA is TGTGCCAGTAGTCGAGCGGGAGGTGGGACCCAGTACTTC. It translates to CASSRAGGGTQYF. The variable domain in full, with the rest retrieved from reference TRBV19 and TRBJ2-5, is DGGITQSPKYLFRKEGQNVTLSCEQNLNHDAMYWYRQDPGQGLRLIYYSQIVNDFQKGDIAEGYSVSREKKESFPLTVTSAQKNPTAFYLCASSRAGGGTQYFGPGTRLLVL.

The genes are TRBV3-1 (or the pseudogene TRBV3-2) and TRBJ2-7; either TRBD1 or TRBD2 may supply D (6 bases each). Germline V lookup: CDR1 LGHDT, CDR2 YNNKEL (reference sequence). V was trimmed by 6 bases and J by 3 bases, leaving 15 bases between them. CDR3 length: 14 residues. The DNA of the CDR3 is TGTGCCAGCAGTCCCGGAGGAGGGGGCTACGAGCAGTACTTC. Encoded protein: CASSPGGGGYEQYF.

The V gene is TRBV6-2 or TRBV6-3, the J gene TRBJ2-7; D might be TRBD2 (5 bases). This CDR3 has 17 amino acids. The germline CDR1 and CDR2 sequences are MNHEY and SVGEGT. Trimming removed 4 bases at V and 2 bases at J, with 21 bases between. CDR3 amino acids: CASSWTFMPESPYEQYF. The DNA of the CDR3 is TGTGCCAGCAGTTGGACTTTCATGCCGGAGAGTCCCTACGAGCAGTACTTC.

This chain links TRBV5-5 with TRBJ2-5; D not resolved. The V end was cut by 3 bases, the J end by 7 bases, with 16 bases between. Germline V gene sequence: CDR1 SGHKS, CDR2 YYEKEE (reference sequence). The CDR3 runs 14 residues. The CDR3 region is CASSSPSLLVTQYF. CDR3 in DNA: TGTGCCAGCAGCTCACCGTCACTCTTGGTGACCCAGTACTTC.

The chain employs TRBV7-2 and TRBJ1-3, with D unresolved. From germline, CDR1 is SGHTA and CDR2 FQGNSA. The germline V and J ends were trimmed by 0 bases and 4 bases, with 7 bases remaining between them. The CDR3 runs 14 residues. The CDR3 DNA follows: TGTGCCAGCAGCTTAGCGCGAGGGGGAAACACCATATATTTT. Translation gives CASSLARGGNTIYF.

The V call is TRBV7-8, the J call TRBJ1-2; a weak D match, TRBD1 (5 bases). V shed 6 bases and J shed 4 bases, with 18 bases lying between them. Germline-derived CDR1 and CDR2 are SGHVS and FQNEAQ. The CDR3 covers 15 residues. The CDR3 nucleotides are TGTGCCAGCAGATCTGGAGCCCAGGGTCCCTATGGCTACACCTTC. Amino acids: CASRSGAQGPYGYTF. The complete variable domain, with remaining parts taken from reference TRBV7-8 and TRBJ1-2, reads GAGVSQSPRYKVAKRGQDVALRCDPISGHVSLFWYQQALGQGPEFLTYFQNEAQLDKSGLPSDRFFAERPEGSVSTLKIQRTQQEDSAVYLCASRSGAQGPYGYTFGSGTRLTVV.